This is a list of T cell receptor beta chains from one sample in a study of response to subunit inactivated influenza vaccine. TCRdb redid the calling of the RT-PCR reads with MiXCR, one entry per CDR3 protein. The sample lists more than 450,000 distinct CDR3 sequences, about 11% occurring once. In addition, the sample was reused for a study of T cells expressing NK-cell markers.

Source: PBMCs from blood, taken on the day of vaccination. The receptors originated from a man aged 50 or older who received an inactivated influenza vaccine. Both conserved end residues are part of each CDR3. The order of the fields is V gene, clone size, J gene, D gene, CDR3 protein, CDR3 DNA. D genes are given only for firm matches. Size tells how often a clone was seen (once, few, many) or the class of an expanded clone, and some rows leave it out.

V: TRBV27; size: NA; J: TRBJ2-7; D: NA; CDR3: CATRRDLFYEQYF; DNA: TGTGCCACCAGACGGGACCTATTCTACGAGCAGTACTTC
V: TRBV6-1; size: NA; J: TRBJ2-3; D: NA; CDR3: CACRQEGTDTQYF; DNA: TGTGCCTGCCGACAGGAAGGAACAGATACGCAGTATTTT
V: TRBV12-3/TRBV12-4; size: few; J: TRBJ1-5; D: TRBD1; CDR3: CASSLRAGGWQPQHF; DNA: TGTGCCAGCAGTTTAAGGGCAGGGGGCTGGCAGCCCCAGCATTTT
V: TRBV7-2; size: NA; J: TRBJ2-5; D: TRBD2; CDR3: CASSPKGLAVYQETQYF; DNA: TGTGCCAGCAGCCCTAAGGGACTAGCGGTATACCAAGAGACCCAGTACTTC
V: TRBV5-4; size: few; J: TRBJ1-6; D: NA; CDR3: CASSFGREGSPLHF; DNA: TGTGCCAGCAGCTTTGGCAGGGAGGGGTCACCCCTCCACTTT
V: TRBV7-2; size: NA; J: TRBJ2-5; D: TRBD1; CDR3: CASSFPSGGTETQYF; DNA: TGTGCCAGCAGCTTCCCCTCAGGGGGCACAGAGACCCAGTACTTC
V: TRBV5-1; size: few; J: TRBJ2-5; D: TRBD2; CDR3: CASSAGSGRGQETQYF; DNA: TGCGCCAGCAGCGCCGGCAGCGGGAGGGGCCAAGAGACCCAGTACTTC
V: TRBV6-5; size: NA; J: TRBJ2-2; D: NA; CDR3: CASSYQGPTGELFF; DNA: TGTGCCAGCAGTTACCAGGGCCCCACCGGGGAGCTGTTTTTT
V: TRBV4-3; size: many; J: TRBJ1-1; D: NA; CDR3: CASSHGTDWVIF; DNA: TGCGCCAGCAGCCACGGGACGGACTGGGTGATCTTT
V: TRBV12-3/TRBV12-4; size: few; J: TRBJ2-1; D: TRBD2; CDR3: CASVTGGGNEQFF; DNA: TGTGCCAGCGTCACGGGAGGGGGCAATGAGCAGTTCTTC
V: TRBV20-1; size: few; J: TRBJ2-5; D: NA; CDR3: CSASRSQETQYF; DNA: TGCAGTGCTAGCAGAAGCCAAGAGACCCAGTACTTC
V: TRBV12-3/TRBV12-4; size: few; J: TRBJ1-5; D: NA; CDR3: CASRNYSNQPQHF; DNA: TGTGCCAGCAGGAATTATAGCAATCAGCCCCAGCATTTT
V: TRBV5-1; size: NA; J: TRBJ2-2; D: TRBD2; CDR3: CASSLELAGDTGELFF; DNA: TGCGCCAGCAGCTTGGAGCTAGCGGGAGACACCGGGGAGCTGTTTTTT
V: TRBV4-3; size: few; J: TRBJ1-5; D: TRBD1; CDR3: CASSQDRGQGAVQPQHF; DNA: TGCGCCAGCAGCCAAGATCGAGGACAGGGGGCAGTTCAGCCCCAGCATTTT
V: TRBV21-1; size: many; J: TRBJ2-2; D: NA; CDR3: CASSKDNERLAANTGELFF; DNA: TGTGCCAGCAGCAAAGATAACGAAAGGCTAGCGGCGAACACCGGGGAGCTGTTTTTT
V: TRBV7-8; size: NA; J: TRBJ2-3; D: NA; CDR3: CASSSRRSGTDTQYF; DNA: TGTGCCAGCAGCTCACGGCGGTCTGGGACAGATACGCAGTATTTT
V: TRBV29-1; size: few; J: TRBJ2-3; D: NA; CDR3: CSVDLGDLTDTQYF; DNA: TGCAGCGTTGATTTAGGGGACCTCACAGATACGCAGTATTTT
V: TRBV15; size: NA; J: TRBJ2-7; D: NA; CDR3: CATSRDKALGSYEQYF; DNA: TGTGCCACCAGCAGAGATAAAGCCTTAGGTTCATACGAGCAGTACTTC
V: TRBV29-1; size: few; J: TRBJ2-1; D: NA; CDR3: CSVYLTGLLRNEQFF; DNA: TGCAGCGTTTATTTAACGGGACTTCTACGGAATGAGCAGTTCTTC
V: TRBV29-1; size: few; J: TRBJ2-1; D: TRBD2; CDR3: CSVLASGGLYNEQFF; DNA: TGCAGCGTTTTGGCTAGCGGGGGCCTTTACAATGAGCAGTTCTTC
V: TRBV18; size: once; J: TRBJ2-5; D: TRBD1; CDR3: CASSPRTGGSETQYF; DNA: TGTGCCAGCTCACCCCGGACAGGGGGCTCGGAGACCCAGTACTTC
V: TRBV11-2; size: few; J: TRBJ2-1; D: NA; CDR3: CASINPGQRRYNEQFF; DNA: TGTGCCAGCATCAATCCGGGACAACGACGTTACAATGAGCAGTTCTTC
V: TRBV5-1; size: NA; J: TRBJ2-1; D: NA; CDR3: CASSLTGVLNEQFF; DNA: TGCGCCAGCAGCTTGACAGGAGTCCTCAATGAGCAGTTCTTC
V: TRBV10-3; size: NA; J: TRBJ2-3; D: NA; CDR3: CATRLTRLGGITDTQYF; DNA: TGTGCCACCCGACTCACGAGACTAGGAGGAATCACAGATACGCAGTATTTT
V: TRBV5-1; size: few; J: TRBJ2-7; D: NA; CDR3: CASSLDTSSYEQYF; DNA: TGCGCCAGCAGCTTGGATACCTCCTCCTACGAGCAGTACTTC
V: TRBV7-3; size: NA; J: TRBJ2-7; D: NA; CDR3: CASSLVPMGVGNYEQYF; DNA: TGTGCCAGCAGCCTCGTTCCCATGGGAGTCGGAAATTATGAGCAGTACTTC
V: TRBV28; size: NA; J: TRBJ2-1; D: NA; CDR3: CASRIRDPYNEQFF; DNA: TGTGCCAGCAGGATCCGGGATCCCTACAATGAGCAGTTCTTC
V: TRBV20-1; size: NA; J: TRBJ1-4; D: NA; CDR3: CSARSEQSEKLFF; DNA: TGCAGTGCTCGTTCGGAACAGAGTGAAAAACTGTTTTTT
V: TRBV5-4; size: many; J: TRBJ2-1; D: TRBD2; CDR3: CASSLNSGIAHEQFF; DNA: TGTGCCAGCAGCTTGAACAGCGGGATCGCCCATGAGCAGTTCTTC
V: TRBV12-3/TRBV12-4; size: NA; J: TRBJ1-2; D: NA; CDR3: CASTPTAALNYGYTF; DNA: TGTGCCAGCACCCCAACCGCAGCATTGAACTATGGCTACACCTTC
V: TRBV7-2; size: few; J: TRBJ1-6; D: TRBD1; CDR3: CASSLTGARSPLHF; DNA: TGTGCCAGCAGCTTAACAGGGGCGCGGTCACCCCTCCACTTT
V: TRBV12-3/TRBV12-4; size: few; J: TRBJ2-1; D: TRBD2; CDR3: CASSFLAGWQFF; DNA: TGTGCCAGCAGTTTTCTAGCGGGGTGGCAGTTCTTC